The rows below give T cell receptor beta chains drawn from one sample of a study of T cells in Graves' hyperthyroidism and ophthalmopathy. MiXCR, run by TCRdb on the multiplex PCR reads, gives a single entry per CDR3 protein. The data contain hundreds of thousands of distinct CDR3 sequences, roughly 14% of them singletons. The sample comprised blood. The receptor source for this set is a man between 18 and 29 years old with Graves' ophthalmopathy. Each CDR3 is given with its conserved first and last residue. Fields, in order: V gene, J gene, clone size, D gene, CDR3 DNA, CDR3 protein. A D gene is named only where the DNA matches it firmly. A row's size may be missing; if present it is once, few, many or a size class.

TRBV7-8	TRBJ2-1	many	.	TGTGCCAGCAGCTTGGAGGGTAGGGCCTACAATGAGCAGTTCTTC	CASSLEGRAYNEQFF
TRBV20-1	TRBJ2-7	many	TRBD2	TGCAGTGCTGGACTAGCGGAATACGAGCAGTACTTC	CSAGLAEYEQYF
TRBV10-1	TRBJ2-3	.	TRBD2	TGCGCCAGCAGTGAGTCGGGACTAGCGTCAGATACGCAGTATTTT	CASSESGLASDTQYF
TRBV12-3/TRBV12-4	TRBJ2-3	many	TRBD2	TGTGCCAGCAGGCCCATAGCGGGGGAGACCTATAATACGCAGTATTTT	CASRPIAGETYNTQYF
TRBV12-3/TRBV12-4	TRBJ1-3	many	TRBD1	TGTGCCAGCAGAACTACAGGGGTCGGAAACACCATATATTTT	CASRTTGVGNTIYF
TRBV19	TRBJ1-1	many	TRBD1	TGTGCCAGCGCTGCGACCGGGACAGGGTACACTGAAGCTTTCTTT	CASAATGTGYTEAFF
TRBV9	TRBJ2-5	many	.	TGTGCCAGCAGCGTAGGTAGGGAAGAGACCCAGTACTTC	CASSVGREETQYF
TRBV3-1	TRBJ1-5	.	.	TGTGCCAGTAGTATCTCTCCAACGGGCAATCAGCCCCAGCATTTT	CASSISPTGNQPQHF
TRBV28	TRBJ2-7	many	.	TGTGCCAGCAGTTTATGGGTCAGGGGTTCGTACGAGCAGTACTTC	CASSLWVRGSYEQYF
TRBV19	TRBJ1-1	many	.	TGTGCCAGTAGTAACTTTAGGGTAGGGCTGAACACTGAAGCTTTCTTT	CASSNFRVGLNTEAFF
TRBV2	TRBJ1-5	many	TRBD1	TGTGCCAGCAGAAGGTCCGGGACAGGGGAGTATAAGGGCAATCAGCCCCAGCATTTT	CASRRSGTGEYKGNQPQHF
TRBV10-2	TRBJ2-1	few	TRBD1	TGCGCCAGCAGAGGACAGGGAAGGGGCTGGGAGCAGTTCTTC	CASRGQGRGWEQFF
TRBV30	TRBJ2-3	many	.	TGTGCCCTAGAGCTCGGGGGCACAGATACGCAGTATTTT	CALELGGTDTQYF
TRBV7-8	TRBJ2-1	many	TRBD1	TGTGCCAGCAGCTTATGGGGGACAGGGGGCGAAGAGCAGTTCTTC	CASSLWGTGGEEQFF
TRBV3-1	TRBJ2-7	many	.	TGTGCCAGCAGCCAGGCGGGCCGGCCAGGCGAGCAGTACTTC	CASSQAGRPGEQYF
TRBV7-8	TRBJ2-1	few	.	TGTGCCAGCAGCCCCGAAGGAGCCGGGGTGGACAATGAGCAGTTCTTC	CASSPEGAGVDNEQFF
TRBV10-3	TRBJ2-5	many	.	TGTGCCATCAGTGAGCCCCGGGCGAGAGAAGAGACCCAGTACTTC	CAISEPRAREETQYF
TRBV10-3	TRBJ1-5	many	.	TGTGCCATCAGTGAGAGGGCAGAGAGCAATCAGCCCCAGCATTTT	CAISERAESNQPQHF
TRBV7-9	TRBJ2-7	many	TRBD1	TGTGCCAGCATCATTGTCCGGGACAGGGGCTCCTACGAGCAGTACTTC	CASIIVRDRGSYEQYF
TRBV6-5	TRBJ2-3	few	.	TGTGCCAGCAGTTACTCCATCCATGCGTGGGGGATTACAGATACGCAGTATTTT	CASSYSIHAWGITDTQYF
TRBV12-3/TRBV12-4	TRBJ2-1	many	.	TGTGCCAGCAGTTTACAAGGGTATGAGCAGTTCTTC	CASSLQGYEQFF
TRBV20-1	TRBJ2-3	many	.	TGCAGTGCTTGGTCGTACGTAGCCCTCAGCACAGATACGCAGTATTTT	CSAWSYVALSTDTQYF